This entry concerns a single T cell receptor (beta chain). The specificity of this receptor is unknown. Per-base quality was not reported, and no clone a single base away is much larger than it. This sample was taken from a study of control samples from healthy donors and cancer patients (dated by TCRdb to the early 2020s). Measured from the cysteine to the phenylalanine, the CDR3 is 15 residues long. Only the CDR3 DNA stays, 45 bases, in frame from base 1. Unmatched junction bases come to 7, with V trimmed by 6 bases and J by 8 bases. The germline V gene (reference sequence) gives CDR1 as SEHNR and CDR2 as FQNEAQ. Library prep was done by the immunoSEQ multiplex PCR assay. In its TCRdb copy, this immuneACCESS table keeps in-frame sequences only and misses some clones. Where compared with another copy, unresolved V genes explain less than half of these, and the others have no known cause. The table for this sample lists 100,000 or so clones; 83% of them were counted only once. The ten largest clones add up to less than 15% of the sample.

The rearrangement combines TRBV7-9 with TRBJ2-1; 13 junctional bases match TRBD2. Input material: blood. The sequence was collected from a woman aged 50 to 60 in good health. CDR3 protein: CASRKTSGRPDEQFF. The base sequence is TGTGCCAGCAGGAAGACTAGCGGGAGGCCAGATGAGCAGTTCTTC. The CDR3, completed at both ends by the reference TRBV7-9 and TRBJ2-1 genes, gives the full variable domain DTGVSQNPRHKITKRGQNVTFRCDPISEHNRLYWYRQTLGQGPEFLTYFQNEAQLEKSRLLSDRFSAERPKGSFSTLEIQRTEQGDSAMYLCASRKTSGRPDEQFFGPGTRLTVL.